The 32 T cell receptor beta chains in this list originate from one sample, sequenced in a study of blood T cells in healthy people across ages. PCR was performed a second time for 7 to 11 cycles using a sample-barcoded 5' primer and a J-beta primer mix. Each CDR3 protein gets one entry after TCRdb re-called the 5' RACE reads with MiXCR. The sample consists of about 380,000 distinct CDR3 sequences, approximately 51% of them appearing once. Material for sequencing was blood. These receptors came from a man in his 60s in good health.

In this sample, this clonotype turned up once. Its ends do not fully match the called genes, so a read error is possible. The CDR3 region is CASSQEGRRAYKQYF. The DNA for the CDR3 is TGTGCCAGCAGCCAAGAAGGGCGGCGCGCCTACAAGCAGTACTTC. The V and J genes are TRBV4-2 and TRBJ2-7, with D uncertain. The CDR3 totals 15 residues. CDR1 is LGHNA and CDR2 is YNFKEQ in the germline V gene.

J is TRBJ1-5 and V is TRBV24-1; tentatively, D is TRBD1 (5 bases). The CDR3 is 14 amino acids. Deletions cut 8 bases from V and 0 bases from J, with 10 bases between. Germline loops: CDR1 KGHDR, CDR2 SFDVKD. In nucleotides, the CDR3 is TGTGCCACCATGGGGACCGATAGCAATCAGCCCCAGCATTTT. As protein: CATMGTDSNQPQHF.

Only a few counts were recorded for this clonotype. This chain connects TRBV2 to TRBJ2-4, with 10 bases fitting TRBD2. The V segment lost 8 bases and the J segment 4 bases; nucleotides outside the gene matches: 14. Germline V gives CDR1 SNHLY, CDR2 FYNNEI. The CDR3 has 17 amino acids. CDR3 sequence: CASDLGTSAIHKNIQYF. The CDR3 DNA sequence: TGTGCCAGCGATTTAGGGACTAGCGCCATACATAAAAACATTCAGTACTTC. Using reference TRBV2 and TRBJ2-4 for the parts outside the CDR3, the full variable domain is EPEVTQTPSHQVTQMGQEVILRCVPISNHLYFYWYRQILGQKVEFLVSFYNNEISEKSEIFDDQFSVERPDGSNFTLKIRSTKLEDSAMYFCASDLGTSAIHKNIQYFGAGTRLSVL.

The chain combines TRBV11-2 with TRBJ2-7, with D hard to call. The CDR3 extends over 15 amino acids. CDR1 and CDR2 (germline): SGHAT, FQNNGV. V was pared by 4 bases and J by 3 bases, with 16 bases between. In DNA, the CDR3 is TGTGCCAGCAGCTCTGGGTCAGGCCCCCTCTACGAGCAGTACTTC. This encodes CASSSGSGPLYEQYF.

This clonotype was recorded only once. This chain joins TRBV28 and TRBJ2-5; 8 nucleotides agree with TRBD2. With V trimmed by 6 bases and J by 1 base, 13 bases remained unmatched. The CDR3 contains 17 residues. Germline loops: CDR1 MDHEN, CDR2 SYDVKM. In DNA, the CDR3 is TGTGCCAGCAGCAGTGGCGCCAGACTAGCGCGCCAAGAGACCCAGTACTTC. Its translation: CASSSGARLARQETQYF.

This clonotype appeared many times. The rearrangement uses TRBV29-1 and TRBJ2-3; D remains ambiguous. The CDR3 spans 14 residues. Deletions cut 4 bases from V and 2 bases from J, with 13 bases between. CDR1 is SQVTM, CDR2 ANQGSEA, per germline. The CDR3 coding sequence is TGCAGCGTTGGTGGACGCCTCCACACAGATACGCAGTATTTT. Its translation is CSVGGRLHTDTQYF.

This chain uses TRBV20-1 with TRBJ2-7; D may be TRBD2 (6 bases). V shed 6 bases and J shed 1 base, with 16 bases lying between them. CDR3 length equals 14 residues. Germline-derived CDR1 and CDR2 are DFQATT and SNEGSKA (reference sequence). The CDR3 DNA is TGCAGTGCGAATGGGGACTTGGGATCCTACGAGCAGTACTTC. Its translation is CSANGDLGSYEQYF.

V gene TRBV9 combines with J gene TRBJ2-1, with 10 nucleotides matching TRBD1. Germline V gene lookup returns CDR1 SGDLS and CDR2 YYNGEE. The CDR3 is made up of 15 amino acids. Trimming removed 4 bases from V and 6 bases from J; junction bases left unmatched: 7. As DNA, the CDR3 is TGTGCCAGCAGCATAGGAGGGGACAGGGGCAATGAGCAGTTCTTC. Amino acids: CASSIGGDRGNEQFF.

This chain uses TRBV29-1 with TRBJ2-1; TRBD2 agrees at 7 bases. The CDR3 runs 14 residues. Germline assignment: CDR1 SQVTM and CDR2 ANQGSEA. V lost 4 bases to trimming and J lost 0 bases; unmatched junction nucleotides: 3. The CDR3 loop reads CSVGGGGSYNEQFF. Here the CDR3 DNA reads TGCAGCGTTGGGGGCGGGGGCTCCTACAATGAGCAGTTCTTC.

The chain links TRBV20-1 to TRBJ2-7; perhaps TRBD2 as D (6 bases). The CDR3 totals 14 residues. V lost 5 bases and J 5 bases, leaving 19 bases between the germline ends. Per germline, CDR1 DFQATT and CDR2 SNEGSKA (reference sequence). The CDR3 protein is CSAPLWTTSDEQYF. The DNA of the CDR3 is TGCAGTGCTCCGCTGTGGACTACATCCGACGAGCAGTACTTC.

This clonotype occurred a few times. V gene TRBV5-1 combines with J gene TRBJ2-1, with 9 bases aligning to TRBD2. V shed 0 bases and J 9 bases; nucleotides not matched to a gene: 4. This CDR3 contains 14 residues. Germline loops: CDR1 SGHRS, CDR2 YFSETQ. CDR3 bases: TGCGCCAGCAGCTTGGTAGCGGGGGCGGGTGAGCAGTTCTTC. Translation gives CASSLVAGAGEQFF.

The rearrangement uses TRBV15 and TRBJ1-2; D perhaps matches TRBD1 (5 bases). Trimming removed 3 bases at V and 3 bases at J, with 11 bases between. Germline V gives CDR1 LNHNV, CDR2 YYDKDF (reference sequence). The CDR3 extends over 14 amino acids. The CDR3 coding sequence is TGTGCCACCAGCAGGGGGCGTAACGACTATGGCTACACCTTC. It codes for CATSRGRNDYGYTF.

CDR3 region: CASSRDSGVGETQYF. In DNA form, the CDR3 reads TGTGCCAGCAGTCGGGACTCCGGGGTCGGGGAGACCCAGTACTTC. V gene TRBV6-5 combines with J gene TRBJ2-5, with a possible D match to TRBD2 (6 bases). CDR3 length: 15 residues. CDR1 and CDR2 from the germline V gene are MNHEY and SVGAGI. V lost 5 bases and J lost 5, with 18 bases in between.

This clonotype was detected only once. The CDR3 DNA reads as TGTGCCAGCAGCTTAAATCCAAGCTCTGGGGCCAACGTCCTGACTTTC. Its translation: CASSLNPSSGANVLTF. The rearrangement links TRBV7-3 to TRBJ2-6; D unclear. This CDR3 contains 16 residues. Trimming pared 1 base from V and 0 bases from J, leaving 7 bases between. CDR1 SGHTA and CDR2 FQGTGA come from the germline V gene. Filled out from reference TRBV7-3 and TRBJ2-6, the complete variable domain reads GAGVSQTPSNKVTEKGKYVELRCDPISGHTALYWYRQSLGQGPEFLIYFQGTGAADDSGLPNDRFFAVRPEGSVSTLKIQRTERGDSAVYLCASSLNPSSGANVLTFGAGSRLTVL.

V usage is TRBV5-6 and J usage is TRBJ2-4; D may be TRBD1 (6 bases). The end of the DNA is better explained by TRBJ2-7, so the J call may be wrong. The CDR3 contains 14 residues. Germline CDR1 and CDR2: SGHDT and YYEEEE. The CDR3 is CASSQRQDAYEQYF. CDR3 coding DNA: TGTGCCAGCAGCCAGCGACAGGACGCCTACGAGCAGTACTTC.

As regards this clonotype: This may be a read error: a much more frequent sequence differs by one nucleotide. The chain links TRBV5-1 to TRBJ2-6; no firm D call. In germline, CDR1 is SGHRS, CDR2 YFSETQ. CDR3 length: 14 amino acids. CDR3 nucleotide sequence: TGCACCAGCAAGGAGTTTGCCGGGGCCAACGTCCTGACTTTC. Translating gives CTSKEFAGANVLTF.

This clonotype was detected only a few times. CDR3 sequence reads: CASSLASGGAGGTPEQFF. CDR3 nucleotide sequence: TGTGCCAGCAGCTTAGCCTCCGGGGGAGCGGGAGGGACGCCCGAGCAGTTCTTC. This sequence joins TRBV11-2 and TRBJ2-1; 10 bases agree with TRBD2. Germline CDR1 SGHAT, CDR2 FQNNGV. The CDR3 has 18 amino acids. Germline trimming cut 1 base from V and 10 bases from J; bases unmatched to any gene: 16.

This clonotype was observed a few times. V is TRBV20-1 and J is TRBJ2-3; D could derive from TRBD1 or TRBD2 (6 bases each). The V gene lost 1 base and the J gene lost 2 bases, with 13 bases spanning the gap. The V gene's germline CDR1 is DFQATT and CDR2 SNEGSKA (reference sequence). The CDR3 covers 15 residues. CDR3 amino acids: CSARAGARNTDTQYF. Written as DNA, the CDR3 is TGCAGTGCTAGAGCGGGGGCCCGCAACACAGATACGCAGTATTTT.

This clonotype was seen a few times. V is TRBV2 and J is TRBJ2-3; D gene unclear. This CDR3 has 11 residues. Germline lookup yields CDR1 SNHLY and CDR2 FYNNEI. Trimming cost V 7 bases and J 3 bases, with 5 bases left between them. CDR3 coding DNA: TGTGCCAGCATACTAACAGATACGCAGTATTTT. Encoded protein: CASILTDTQYF.

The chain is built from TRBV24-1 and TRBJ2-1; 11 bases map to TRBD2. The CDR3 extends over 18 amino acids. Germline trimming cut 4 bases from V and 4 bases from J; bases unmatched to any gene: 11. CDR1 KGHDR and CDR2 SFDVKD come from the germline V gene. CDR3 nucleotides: TGTGCCACCAGTGACCCCAGACCTAGCGGGAGGCAGTACAATGAGCAGTTCTTC. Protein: CATSDPRPSGRQYNEQFF.

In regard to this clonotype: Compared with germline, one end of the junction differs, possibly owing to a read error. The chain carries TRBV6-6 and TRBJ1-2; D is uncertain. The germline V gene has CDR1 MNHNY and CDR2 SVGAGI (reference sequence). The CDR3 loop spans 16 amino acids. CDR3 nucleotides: TGTGCCAGCAGTTACCCGGGCGGCGGCAGTAACTACGGCTACACCTTC. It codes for CASSYPGGGSNYGYTF.

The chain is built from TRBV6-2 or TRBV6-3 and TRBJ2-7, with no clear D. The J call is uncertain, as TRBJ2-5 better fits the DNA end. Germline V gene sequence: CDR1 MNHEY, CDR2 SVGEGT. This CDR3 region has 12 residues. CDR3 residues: CASSPLRVTQYF. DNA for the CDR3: TGTGCCAGCAGCCCCCTGAGAGTGACCCAGTACTTC.

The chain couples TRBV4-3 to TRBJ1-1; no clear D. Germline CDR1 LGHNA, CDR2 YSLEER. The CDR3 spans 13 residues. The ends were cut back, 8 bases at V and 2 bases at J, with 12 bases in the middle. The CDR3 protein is CASGEDLNTEAFF. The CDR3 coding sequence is TGCGCCAGCGGAGAGGATCTCAACACTGAAGCTTTCTTT.

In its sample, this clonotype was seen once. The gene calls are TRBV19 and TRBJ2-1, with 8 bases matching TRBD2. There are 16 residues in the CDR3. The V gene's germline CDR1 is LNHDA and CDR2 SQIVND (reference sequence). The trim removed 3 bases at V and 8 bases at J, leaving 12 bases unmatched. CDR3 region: CASSMAWGAGDYEQFF. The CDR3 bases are TGTGCCAGTAGTATGGCTTGGGGAGCGGGAGATTATGAGCAGTTCTTC.

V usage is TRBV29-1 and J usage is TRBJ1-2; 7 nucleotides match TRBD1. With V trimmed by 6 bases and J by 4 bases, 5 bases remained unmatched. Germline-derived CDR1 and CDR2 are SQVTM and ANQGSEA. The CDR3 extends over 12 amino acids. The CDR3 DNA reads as TGCAGCGTCGACCAGGGGGGCTATGGCTACACCTTC. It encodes CSVDQGGYGYTF.

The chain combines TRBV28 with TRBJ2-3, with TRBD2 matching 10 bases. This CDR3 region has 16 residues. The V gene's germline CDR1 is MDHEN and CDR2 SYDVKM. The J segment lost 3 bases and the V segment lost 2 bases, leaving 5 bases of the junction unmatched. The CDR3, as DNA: TGTGCCAGCAGTTTACTTAGAGCGGGAGGGACAGATACGCAGTATTTT. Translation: CASSLLRAGGTDTQYF.

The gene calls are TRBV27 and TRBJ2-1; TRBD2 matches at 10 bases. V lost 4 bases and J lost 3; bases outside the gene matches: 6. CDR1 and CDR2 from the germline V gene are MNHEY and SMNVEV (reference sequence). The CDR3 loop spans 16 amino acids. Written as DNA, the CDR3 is TGTGCCAGCAGTTCCCTGACTAGCGGGTTCTACAATGAGCAGTTCTTC. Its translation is CASSSLTSGFYNEQFF.

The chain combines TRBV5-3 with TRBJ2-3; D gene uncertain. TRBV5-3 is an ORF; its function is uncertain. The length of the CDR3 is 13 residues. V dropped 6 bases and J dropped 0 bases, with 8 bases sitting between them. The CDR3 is CARTERSTDTQYF. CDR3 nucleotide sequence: TGTGCCAGAACGGAACGGAGCACAGATACGCAGTATTTT.

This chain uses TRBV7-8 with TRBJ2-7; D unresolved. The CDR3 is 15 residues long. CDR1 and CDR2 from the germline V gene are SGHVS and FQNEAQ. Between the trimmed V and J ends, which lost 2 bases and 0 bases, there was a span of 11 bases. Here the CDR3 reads CASSLSRTSSYEQYF. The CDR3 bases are TGTGCCAGCAGCTTAAGCAGGACCAGCTCCTACGAGCAGTACTTC.

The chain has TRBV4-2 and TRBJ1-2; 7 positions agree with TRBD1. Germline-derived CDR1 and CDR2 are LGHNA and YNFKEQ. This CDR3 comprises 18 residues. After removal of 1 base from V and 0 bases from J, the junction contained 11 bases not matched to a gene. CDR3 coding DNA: TGTGCCAGCAGCCAAGTTAATGGGGCAGGGGGAGCTAACTATGGCTACACCTTC. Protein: CASSQVNGAGGANYGYTF.

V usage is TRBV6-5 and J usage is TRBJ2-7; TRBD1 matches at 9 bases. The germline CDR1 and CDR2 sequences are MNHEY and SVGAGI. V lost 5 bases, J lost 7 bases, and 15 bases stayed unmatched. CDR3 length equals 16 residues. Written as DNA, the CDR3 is TGTGCCAGCAGTCCTCAAATGGGGACAGGGAACAATGAGCAGTACTTC. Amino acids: CASSPQMGTGNNEQYF.

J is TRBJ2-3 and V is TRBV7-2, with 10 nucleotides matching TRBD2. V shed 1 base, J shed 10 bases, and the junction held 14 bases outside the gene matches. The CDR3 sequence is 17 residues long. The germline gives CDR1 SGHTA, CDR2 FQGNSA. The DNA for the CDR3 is TGTGCCAGCAGCTTAGAGAGGCTAGCGGGGAGCGGGGGGGCGCAGTATTTT. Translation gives CASSLERLAGSGGAQYF.